This T cell receptor beta chain is from a study of cytomegalovirus exposure and HLA in healthy donors. General study findings and limits: It is likely that the observed cluster of highly shared sequence variants was a sequencing artifact. TCR association rates varied by HLA locus in a later analysis, with DRB1 highest and HLA-C lowest.

V trimming: 7 bases; J trimming: 0 bases; junction bases outside the gene matches: 8. Germline CDR1 and CDR2: SNHLY and FYNNEI. The CDR3 is made up of 16 amino acids. Use of 60 Vbeta and 13 Jbeta primers characterized the PCR. TCRdb's table, derived via immunoSEQ multiplex PCR, lists solely in-frame clones and lacks some. Of some 51,000 clones in the sample, 70% to 75% are singletons; the top ten hold about 35%. This clone was seen a handful of times. Its antigen is unknown. This TCR was recovered from a man in his forties in good health and CMV-seropositive. This rearrangement joins TRBV2 to TRBJ1-3; 8 bases fit TRBD1. The specimen sequenced was PBMCs. The CDR3 DNA reads TGTGCCAGCAACCGGGACAGGTTACTCTCTGGAAACACCATATATTTT. It translates to CASNRDRLLSGNTIYF.